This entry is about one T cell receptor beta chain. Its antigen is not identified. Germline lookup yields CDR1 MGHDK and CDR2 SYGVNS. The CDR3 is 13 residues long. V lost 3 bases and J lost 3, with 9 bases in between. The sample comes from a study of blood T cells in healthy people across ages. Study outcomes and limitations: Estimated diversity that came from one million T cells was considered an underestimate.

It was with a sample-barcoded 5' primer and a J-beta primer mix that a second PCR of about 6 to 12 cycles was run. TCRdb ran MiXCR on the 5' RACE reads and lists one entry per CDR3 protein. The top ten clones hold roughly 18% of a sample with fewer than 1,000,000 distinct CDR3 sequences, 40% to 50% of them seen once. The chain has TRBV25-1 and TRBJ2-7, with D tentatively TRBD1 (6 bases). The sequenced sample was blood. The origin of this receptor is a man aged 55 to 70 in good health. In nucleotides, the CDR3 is TGTGCCAGCAGTGAGGGCAGGGGCTACGAGCAGTACTTC. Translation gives CASSEGRGYEQYF.